One and the same sample provided the 20 T cell receptor beta chains below, sequenced in a study of OX40 agonist ivuxolimab in advanced cancers. Here immunoSEQ multiplex PCR was the method, and the copy in TCRdb shows in-frame clones only, minus some. The sample records under 60,000 clones, around 89% being singletons. The sequenced sample was CD4+ or CD8+ T cells sorted from blood, obtained in a trial of the OX40 agonist ivuxolimab. Source of these receptors: an adult with an advanced solid tumor such as melanoma, head and neck, liver or kidney cancer.

This clone was seen a few times. This chain joins TRBV5-1 and TRBJ2-5; TRBD2 matches 14 bases. The CDR3 runs 17 residues. V shed 6 bases and J 5 bases; nucleotides not matched to a gene: 12. Germline CDR1 is SGHRS and CDR2 is YFSETQ. CDR3 protein: CASNGLAGGPPGETQYF. The CDR3 DNA follows: TGCGCCAGCAATGGACTAGCGGGAGGACCCCCAGGGGAGACCCAGTACTTC.

This clone has a single count. This rearrangement joins TRBV5-5 to TRBJ1-2; the D gene is possibly TRBD1 (6 bases). CDR3 size: 13 residues. V was cut by 3 bases and J by 8 bases, with 14 bases left in between. Germline V gene lookup returns CDR1 SGHKS and CDR2 YYEKEE (reference sequence). DNA for the CDR3: TGTGCCAGCAGCTCTTACAGGGAGGTAGGCTACACCTTC. Translating gives CASSSYREVGYTF.

The chain is built from TRBV2 and TRBJ2-2; D is possibly TRBD2 (5 bases). Germline V gives CDR1 SNHLY, CDR2 FYNNEI. Trimming left V 4 bases short and J 3 bases short, with 12 bases between. This CDR3 has 15 amino acids. CDR3 amino acids: CASSVYLGDTGELFF. The CDR3 bases are TGTGCCAGCAGTGTCTACCTCGGGGACACCGGGGAGCTGTTTTTT.

The chain is built from TRBV20-1 and TRBJ1-2; D uncertain. The V and J ends lost 6 bases and 6 bases respectively, with 8 bases between them. This CDR3 spans 10 amino acids. Looked up from germline, CDR1 is DFQATT and CDR2 is SNEGSKA (reference sequence). The CDR3 protein is CSAQKDGYTF. The DNA of the CDR3 is TGCAGTGCCCAGAAGGATGGCTACACCTTC.

This sequence joins TRBV28 and TRBJ2-7, with D perhaps being TRBD1 or TRBD2 (5 bases each). This CDR3 has 12 residues. V shed 7 bases and J shed 7 bases, with 14 bases lying between them. Germline CDR1 reads MDHEN; CDR2 reads SYDVKM. CDR3 sequence: CASTGAAREQYF. The CDR3 bases are TGTGCCAGCACCGGGGCTGCCCGGGAGCAGTACTTC.

The chain employs TRBV28 and TRBJ1-5, with 7 nucleotides matching TRBD1. CDR3 size: 12 residues. Germline V gives CDR1 MDHEN, CDR2 SYDVKM. After removal of 6 bases from V and 6 bases from J, the junction contained 2 bases not matched to a gene. CDR3 protein: CASSRGTQPQHF. CDR3 bases: TGTGCCAGCAGCAGGGGGACTCAGCCCCAGCATTTT.

The V call is TRBV15, the J call TRBJ1-1; D is perhaps TRBD1 (6 bases). The CDR3 consists of 15 residues. Per the germline V gene, CDR1 is LNHNV and CDR2 is YYDKDF (reference sequence). The V and J ends lost 1 base and 0 bases respectively, with 9 bases between them. The CDR3 DNA sequence: TGTGCCACCAGCAGAGGGGGGCAGATGAACACTGAAGCTTTCTTT. It encodes CATSRGGQMNTEAFF.

V and J are TRBV28 and TRBJ2-5; D unresolved. Trimming left V 7 bases short and J 5 bases short, with 11 bases between. The germline V gene encodes CDR1 MDHEN and CDR2 SYDVKM. The CDR3 is 12 amino acids. The CDR3 region is CASTQMGETQYF. The DNA for the CDR3 is TGTGCCAGCACCCAAATGGGGGAGACCCAGTACTTC. Looking up the rest from reference TRBV28 and TRBJ2-5 gives the full variable domain: DVKVTQSSRYLVKRTGEKVFLECVQDMDHENMFWYRQDPGLGLRLIYFSYDVKMKEKGDIPEGYSVSREKKERFSLILESASTNQTSMYLCASTQMGETQYFGPGTRLLVL.

The V and J genes are TRBV27 and TRBJ2-1, with 7 bases lining up with TRBD2. This CDR3 spans 11 amino acids. Looked up from germline, CDR1 is MNHEY and CDR2 is SMNVEV (reference sequence). V dropped 3 bases and J dropped 13; count of bases not matched to a gene: 3. CDR3 region: CASSLGGFQFF. In DNA form, the CDR3 reads TGTGCCAGCAGTTTGGGAGGGTTCCAGTTCTTC.

This rearrangement joins TRBV25-1 to TRBJ1-1, with D maybe TRBD1 (6 bases). V was trimmed by 7 bases and J by 9 bases, leaving 18 bases between them. The CDR3 spans 13 residues. Germline V CDR1 and CDR2: MGHDK, SYGVNS. As DNA, the CDR3 is TGTGCCAGCACCCAACCCCCGGACAGAAAAGCTTTCTTT. Translated, it gives CASTQPPDRKAFF.

This chain connects TRBV27 to TRBJ2-5, with D perhaps given as TRBD1 or TRBD2 (5 bases each). The CDR3 contains 17 residues. V was shortened by 5 bases and J by 0 bases, with 19 bases between the two germline ends. From germline, CDR1 is MNHEY and CDR2 SMNVEV (reference sequence). In nucleotides, the CDR3 is TGTGCCAGCAGTCTGCTCCGGGACCCAAAGCACCAAGAGACCCAGTACTTC. This translates into CASSLLRDPKHQETQYF.

The rearrangement joins TRBV30 to TRBJ2-1; tentative D call: TRBD2 (5 bases). Trimming took 0 bases from V and 0 from J, leaving 12 bases between them. This CDR3 comprises 16 residues. The germline V gene encodes CDR1 GTSNPN and CDR2 SVGIG (reference sequence). CDR3 DNA sequence: TGTGCCTGGAGTGTACGGGGTCTGAGCTCCTACAATGAGCAGTTCTTC. It translates to CAWSVRGLSSYNEQFF.

J is TRBJ1-2 and V is TRBV6-5; 7 nucleotides agree with TRBD1. Trimming removed 1 base from V and 8 bases from J; junction bases left unmatched: 7. CDR1 MNHEY and CDR2 SVGAGI come from the germline V gene. CDR3 length: 14 residues. The CDR3 spells CASSYYGQAGGYTF. DNA for the CDR3: TGTGCCAGCAGTTACTATGGACAGGCGGGGGGCTACACCTTC.

The chain couples TRBV18 to TRBJ2-2; 9 nucleotides agree with TRBD1. With 5 bases clipped from V and 5 bases from J, the junction kept 9 bases outside the gene matches. In germline, CDR1 is KGHSH, CDR2 LQKENI. The CDR3 is made up of 16 amino acids. CDR3 amino acids: CASSSTGGRETGELFF. CDR3 nucleotide sequence: TGTGCCAGCTCATCCACAGGGGGCAGAGAGACCGGGGAGCTGTTTTTT.

The genes are TRBV19 and TRBJ2-7; 12 bases fit TRBD2. From germline, CDR1 is LNHDA and CDR2 SQIVND (reference sequence). This CDR3 has 15 residues. V lost 5 bases to trimming and J lost 0 bases; unmatched junction nucleotides: 2. The CDR3 is CASSSLAGGSYEQYF. The DNA for the CDR3 is TGTGCCAGTAGTTCACTAGCGGGAGGCTCCTACGAGCAGTACTTC.

This clone is termed medium-sized. The genes are TRBV7-3 and TRBJ2-3; 10 nucleotides line up with TRBD2. Germline V gene data show CDR1 as SGHTA and CDR2 as FQGTGA. Trimming at V came to 2 bases and at J to 0 bases, leaving 5 bases not matched to a gene. The CDR3 contains 17 residues. This CDR3 reads CASSLGTTSGSTDTQYF. CDR3 DNA sequence: TGTGCCAGCAGCTTAGGCACGACTAGCGGGAGCACAGATACGCAGTATTTT.

The genes are TRBV7-9 and TRBJ2-5, with TRBD2 matching over 10 bases. J gave up 5 bases and V 0 bases, and 9 bases lay outside the gene matches. The CDR3 is 17 amino acids. CDR1 and CDR2 from the germline V gene are SEHNR and FQNEAQ (reference sequence). The chain's CDR3 is CASSLALASGRRETQYF. In DNA form, the CDR3 reads TGTGCCAGCAGCTTAGCGTTGGCTAGCGGGAGAAGGGAGACCCAGTACTTC.

The chain is built from TRBV28 and TRBJ2-5; 9 bases are shared with TRBD1. Germline CDR1 is MDHEN and CDR2 is SYDVKM. The CDR3 totals 15 residues. V lost 6 bases to trimming and J lost 6 bases; unmatched junction nucleotides: 11. For the CDR3, the DNA is TGTGCCAGCAGGGAAAGGGGACAGGGCTCCAAGACCCAGTACTTC. Encoded protein: CASRERGQGSKTQYF. The entire variable domain, with the rest obtained from reference TRBV28 and TRBJ2-5, is as follows: DVKVTQSSRYLVKRTGEKVFLECVQDMDHENMFWYRQDPGLGLRLIYFSYDVKMKEKGDIPEGYSVSREKKERFSLILESASTNQTSMYLCASRERGQGSKTQYFGPGTRLLVL.

The genes are TRBV7-3 and TRBJ2-1, with D possibly being TRBD1 or TRBD2 (5 bases each). The V end was cut by 3 bases, the J end by 8 bases, with 11 bases between. Per germline, CDR1 SGHTA and CDR2 FQGTGA. The CDR3 extends over 13 amino acids. CDR3 amino acids: CASSLDFRDEQFF. DNA for the CDR3: TGTGCCAGCAGCTTGGACTTCAGGGATGAGCAGTTCTTC.

The chain is built from TRBV20-1 and TRBJ2-2; D unresolved. Per germline, CDR1 DFQATT and CDR2 SNEGSKA (reference sequence). CDR3 length: 11 residues. V was trimmed by 3 bases and J by 3 bases, leaving 2 bases between them. The CDR3 bases are TGCAGTGCTAGGGACACCGGGGAGCTGTTTTTT. It specifies CSARDTGELFF.